These 30 T cell receptor beta chains originate from one sample sequenced in a study of blood T cell repertoires in COVID-19. This table comes from immunoSEQ multiplex PCR, and its TCRdb copy is limited to in-frame clones, with some not included. The data show about 220,000 clones, about 80% seen once. Sequencing used PBMCs or T cells enriched from blood (not recorded which). The receptors originated from a woman between 50 and 59 years old who had been exposed to COVID-19.

This chain uses TRBV19 with TRBJ2-1, with 7 bases matching TRBD2. J lost 1 base, V lost 4 bases, and 4 bases had no gene match. The germline V gene has CDR1 LNHDA and CDR2 SQIVND (reference sequence). The CDR3 loop spans 15 amino acids. This CDR3 reads CASSTAGVSYNEQFF. The CDR3 nucleotides read TGTGCCAGTAGTACGGCGGGGGTATCCTACAATGAGCAGTTCTTC.

V gene TRBV6-6 combines with J gene TRBJ1-6; possibly TRBD1 for D (5 bases). The CDR3 loop spans 16 amino acids. The ends were cut back, 4 bases at V and 10 bases at J, with 20 bases in the middle. Germline V CDR1 and CDR2: MNHNY, SVGAGI (reference sequence). The CDR3 is CASSSRSGGVGSPLHF. In DNA, the CDR3 is TGTGCCAGCAGTTCTCGGTCCGGGGGGGTGGGATCACCCCTCCACTTT.

V gene TRBV5-4 combines with J gene TRBJ2-3; tentatively, D is TRBD2 (6 bases). Trimming removed 5 bases at V and 4 bases at J, with 11 bases between. The length of the CDR3 is 13 residues. Germline-derived CDR1 and CDR2 are SGHNT and YYREEE (reference sequence). The chain's CDR3 is CASSLWGADTQYF. Written as DNA, the CDR3 is TGTGCCAGCAGTCTTTGGGGGGCAGATACGCAGTATTTT.

The gene calls are TRBV19 and TRBJ1-5, with D unresolved. The CDR3 has 14 amino acids. V was cut by 8 bases and J by 1 base, with 12 bases left in between. Germline-derived CDR1 and CDR2 are LNHDA and SQIVND (reference sequence). CDR3 amino acids: CASLGSRSNQPQHF. The CDR3 region has the DNA TGTGCCAGTTTGGGGAGCAGGAGCAATCAGCCCCAGCATTTT.

This rearrangement joins TRBV12-3 or TRBV12-4 to TRBJ1-1, with D possibly matching TRBD1 (5 bases). This CDR3 is built from 13 residues. V gave up 4 bases and J gave up 6 bases, with 12 bases separating them. The CDR3 nucleotides read TGTGCCAGCAGTTCCAGGGAAAGAGCTGAAGCTTTCTTT. As protein: CASSSRERAEAFF.

The chain combines TRBV27 with TRBJ1-6; tentative D call: TRBD1 (5 bases). The CDR3 has 17 residues. The V gene lost 8 bases and the J gene lost 4 bases, with 21 bases spanning the gap. Germline CDR1 is MNHEY and CDR2 is SMNVEV (reference sequence). Here the CDR3 reads CASRFDRGTDYNSPLHF. CDR3 sequence (DNA): TGTGCCAGCCGGTTCGACCGCGGGACGGATTATAATTCACCCCTCCACTTT.

This clone has a handful of counts. The rearrangement joins TRBV2 to TRBJ2-1; 10 nucleotides align to TRBD2. The CDR3 is 17 amino acids. V was pared by 5 bases and J by 4 bases, with 11 bases of the junction left unmatched. CDR1 is SNHLY and CDR2 is FYNNEI in the germline V gene. Here the CDR3 DNA reads TGTGCCAGCAGTTCTGATCCCGCTAGCGGGGGTTACAATGAGCAGTTCTTC. The encoded protein is CASSSDPASGGYNEQFF.

The chain couples TRBV6-5 to TRBJ1-4, with D perhaps TRBD1 (5 bases). There are 12 residues in the CDR3. Germline-derived CDR1 and CDR2 are MNHEY and SVGAGI. The germline V and J ends were trimmed by 5 bases and 8 bases, with 9 bases remaining between them. CDR3 region: CASSRAGEKLFF. The CDR3 DNA reads as TGTGCCAGCAGTCGGGCAGGGGAAAAACTGTTTTTT.

The rearrangement links TRBV6-6 to TRBJ1-2; 10 bases match TRBD1. The germline gives CDR1 MNHNY, CDR2 SVGAGI (reference sequence). The CDR3 runs to 13 residues. V shed 11 bases, J shed 5 bases, and the junction held 8 bases outside the gene matches. CDR3: CALGQGERYGYTF. In DNA form, the CDR3 reads TGTGCCCTCGGACAGGGGGAGAGATATGGCTACACCTTC.

The chain joins TRBV5-4 to TRBJ2-5; 8 positions match TRBD1. Germline V lookup: CDR1 SGHNT, CDR2 YYREEE (reference sequence). This CDR3 spans 16 amino acids. J lost 5 bases, V lost 0 bases, and 9 bases had no gene match. CDR3 sequence (DNA): TGTGCCAGCAGCTTGGGACAGGGGCTTAAGGGGGAGACCCAGTACTTC. It translates to CASSLGQGLKGETQYF.

The chain joins TRBV27 to TRBJ1-1; the D gene is possibly TRBD1 (6 bases). This CDR3 comprises 15 residues. V lost 6 bases and J lost 4, with 18 bases in between. The germline gives CDR1 MNHEY, CDR2 SMNVEV (reference sequence). For the CDR3, the DNA is TGTGCCAGCAGCAACAGAGACAGGAGATCCACTGAAGCTTTCTTT. It codes for CASSNRDRRSTEAFF.

This chain links TRBV18 with TRBJ1-5, with D maybe TRBD1 (6 bases). Deletions cut 3 bases from V and 3 bases from J, with 9 bases between. The CDR3 contains 14 residues. CDR1 and CDR2 from the germline V gene are KGHSH and LQKENI. CDR3 coding DNA: TGTGCCAGCTCACCTGGACAGACCAATCAGCCCCAGCATTTT. Its translation is CASSPGQTNQPQHF.

The gene calls are TRBV2 and TRBJ1-2, with 7 bases fitting TRBD1. This CDR3 is 11 amino acids long. CDR1 and CDR2 (germline): SNHLY, FYNNEI. V shed 6 bases, J shed 13 bases, and the junction held 8 bases outside the gene matches. The CDR3 reads CASSRQGLITF. In nucleotides, the CDR3 is TGTGCCAGCAGCCGACAGGGCTTAATCACCTTC.

This rearrangement joins TRBV27 to TRBJ1-5; D gene uncertain. Germline-derived CDR1 and CDR2 are MNHEY and SMNVEV (reference sequence). CDR3 length equals 16 residues. V dropped 5 bases and J dropped 2 bases, with 16 bases sitting between them. CDR3 DNA sequence: TGTGCCAGCAGTCCAGCCTCCTCGAGGGGCAATCAGCCCCAGCATTTT. It encodes CASSPASSRGNQPQHF.

V usage is TRBV24-1 and J usage is TRBJ2-2; D is perhaps TRBD2 (7 bases). The CDR3 loop spans 12 amino acids. Germline CDR1 is KGHDR and CDR2 is SFDVKD. Trimming stripped 8 bases from V and 6 bases from J, with 9 bases between. CDR3 sequence: CATTGGPGELFF. As DNA, the CDR3 is TGTGCCACCACCGGGGGGCCCGGGGAGCTGTTTTTT.

This chain connects TRBV7-9 to TRBJ1-3, with D unresolved. The germline CDR1 and CDR2 sequences are SEHNR and FQNEAQ (reference sequence). Trimming removed 6 bases from V and 0 bases from J, with 15 bases in between. The CDR3 has 16 amino acids. The CDR3: CASSFGPSPSGNTIYF. The CDR3 DNA is TGTGCCAGCAGTTTTGGGCCTTCTCCCTCTGGAAACACCATATATTTT.

The CDR3: CASSSSRTGARNEQFF. The DNA for the CDR3 is TGCGCCAGCAGCAGCTCACGGACAGGGGCGAGGAATGAGCAGTTCTTC. The V gene is TRBV5-1, the J gene TRBJ2-1; TRBD1 agrees at 9 bases. In germline, CDR1 is SGHRS, CDR2 YFSETQ. This CDR3 has 16 amino acids. The J segment lost 7 bases and the V segment lost 4 bases, leaving 12 bases of the junction unmatched. Variable domain in full (rest from reference TRBV5-1 and TRBJ2-1): KAGVTQTPRYLIKTRGQQVTLSCSPISGHRSVSWYQQTPGQGLQFLFEYFSETQRNKGNFPGRFSGRQFSNSRSEMNVSTLELGDSALYLCASSSSRTGARNEQFFGPGTRLTVL.

This rearrangement joins TRBV7-7 to TRBJ2-1, with a tentative D call TRBD2 (5 bases). Per the germline V gene, CDR1 is SSHAT and CDR2 is FNYEAQ (reference sequence). CDR3 length: 13 amino acids. V was cut by 3 bases and J by 4 bases, with 7 bases left in between. CDR3 amino acids: CASSFGEYNEQFF. The CDR3 DNA follows: TGTGCCAGCAGCTTCGGGGAATACAATGAGCAGTTCTTC.

This sequence joins TRBV7-6 and TRBJ2-5; 11 bases are shared with TRBD1. Trimming removed 1 base from V and 4 bases from J; junction bases left unmatched: 5. CDR1 SGHVS and CDR2 FNYEAQ come from the germline V gene. The CDR3 is 16 amino acids. CDR3 sequence (DNA): TGTGCCAGCAGCTTAGTGGACAGGGGGCCGGGAGAGACCCAGTACTTC. Translating gives CASSLVDRGPGETQYF.

The rearrangement uses TRBV5-1 and TRBJ1-4; tentatively, D is TRBD1 (6 bases). Trimming left V 1 base short and J 4 bases short, with 11 bases between. Per germline, CDR1 SGHRS and CDR2 YFSETQ. The CDR3 is 15 amino acids. The CDR3 nucleotides read TGCGCCAGCAGCTTGACAGGGCGGAGTAATGAAAAACTGTTTTTT. Translating gives CASSLTGRSNEKLFF.

The chain combines TRBV5-4 with TRBJ2-1; 8 nucleotides agree with TRBD2. The germline V gene has CDR1 SGHNT and CDR2 YYREEE (reference sequence). V lost 4 bases to trimming and J lost 0 bases; unmatched junction nucleotides: 9. There are 17 residues in the CDR3. For the CDR3, the DNA is TGTGCCAGCAGCGGGGCCGGGCGGGGGGTCTCCTACAATGAGCAGTTCTTC. Translation: CASSGAGRGVSYNEQFF.

V is TRBV6-2 or TRBV6-3 and J is TRBJ2-3; 9 bases are a match to TRBD2. V lost 5 bases and J lost 1; bases outside the gene matches: 4. The CDR3 consists of 15 residues. From germline, CDR1 is MNHEY and CDR2 SVGEGT. CDR3 coding DNA: TGTGCCAGCAGTGCATCTAGCGGGGGCACAGATACGCAGTATTTT. Translation gives CASSASSGGTDTQYF.

The V call is TRBV5-6, the J call TRBJ1-5; 7 nucleotides line up with TRBD1. This CDR3 has 17 amino acids. V was pared by 2 bases and J by 0 bases, with 8 bases of the junction left unmatched. Per germline, CDR1 SGHDT and CDR2 YYEEEE. The CDR3 region is CASSFTGTAYSNQPQHF. As DNA, the CDR3 is TGTGCCAGCAGCTTTACCGGGACAGCTTATAGCAATCAGCCCCAGCATTTT.

This clone was observed a few times. A junction end diverges from the germline sequence, so it may reflect a read error. The chain employs TRBV7-9 and TRBJ2-7, with a tentative D call TRBD2 (5 bases). CDR3 length: 13 residues. Germline assignment: CDR1 SEHNR and CDR2 FQNEAQ (reference sequence). CDR3 bases: TGTGCCAGCAGCCCGACTACATCCTTCGAGCAGTACTTC. Translation gives CASSPTTSFEQYF.

The chain carries TRBV5-5 and TRBJ2-1, with a possible D match to TRBD2 (6 bases). V gave up 3 bases and J gave up 0 bases, with 10 bases separating them. CDR3 length equals 15 residues. Germline V CDR1 and CDR2: SGHKS, YYEKEE (reference sequence). The DNA for the CDR3 is TGTGCCAGCAGCTCTGGGGGGAGCTCCTACAATGAGCAGTTCTTC. Translating gives CASSSGGSSYNEQFF.

This chain uses TRBV7-9 with TRBJ1-3, with 7 bases matching TRBD1. V lost 2 bases, J lost 4 bases, and 8 bases stayed unmatched. Germline V CDR1 and CDR2: SEHNR, FQNEAQ (reference sequence). This CDR3 has 16 residues. The CDR3, as DNA: TGTGCCAGCAGCTTAACGACAGGGCCAAGAGGAAACACCATATATTTT. This translates into CASSLTTGPRGNTIYF.

The V and J genes are TRBV25-1 and TRBJ2-7, with TRBD2 matching 9 bases. V dropped 5 bases and J dropped 5; count of bases not matched to a gene: 10. In germline, CDR1 is MGHDK, CDR2 SYGVNS. CDR3 length equals 15 residues. The CDR3 sequence: CASSPWGGGANEQYF. CDR3 in DNA: TGTGCCAGCAGTCCCTGGGGCGGGGGGGCCAACGAGCAGTACTTC.

The gene calls are TRBV28 and TRBJ1-2; D call uncertain. Per the germline V gene, CDR1 is MDHEN and CDR2 is SYDVKM. The CDR3 has 12 residues. With 5 bases removed from V and 1 base from J, the gap between germline ends came to 5 bases. Here the CDR3 reads CASSRVNYGYTF. Written as DNA, the CDR3 is TGTGCCAGCAGTCGGGTTAACTATGGCTACACCTTC.

J is TRBJ1-5 and V is TRBV6-2 or TRBV6-3, with D possibly matching TRBD1 (5 bases). CDR1 is MNHEY, CDR2 SVGEGT, per germline. The CDR3 has 14 residues. V shed 5 bases and J shed 4 bases, with 12 bases lying between them. In nucleotides, the CDR3 is TGTGCCAGCAGTCGTCAGGGTAATAATCAGCCCCAGCATTTT. Translated, it gives CASSRQGNNQPQHF.

This chain connects TRBV7-9 to TRBJ1-3; D gene unclear. The V gene's germline CDR1 is SEHNR and CDR2 FQNEAQ (reference sequence). V was clipped by 5 bases and J by 3 bases, with 17 bases between them. CDR3 length: 16 residues. In DNA, the CDR3 is TGTGCCAGCAGCCCCCGGACGGGAATCATTGGAAACACCATATATTTT. Translation gives CASSPRTGIIGNTIYF.